The 24 T cell receptor beta chains in this list originate from one sample, sequenced in a study of T cells in Graves' hyperthyroidism and ophthalmopathy. Using RNA transcripts as the source, TCR beta CDR3 regions were amplified. First-round RT-PCR targeting the TCR CDR3 was performed with the HTBI primer set. TCRdb passed the multiplex PCR reads through MiXCR, listing each CDR3 protein once. The repertoire holds roughly 580,000 distinct CDR3 sequences, with around 45% as singletons. Sequencing input: peripheral blood or thyroid tissue (not recorded which). These receptors all stem from a woman younger than 35 with Graves' hyperthyroidism.

There are many counts of this clonotype. The chain is built from TRBV19 and TRBJ2-2; no clear D. There are 14 residues in the CDR3. The V gene lost 9 bases and the J gene lost 0 bases, with 11 bases spanning the gap. Germline-derived CDR1 and CDR2 are LNHDA and SQIVND (reference sequence). The CDR3 DNA sequence: TGTGCCAGCAGCACATCAACGAACACCGGGGAGCTGTTTTTT. Translating it yields CASSTSTNTGELFF.

This sequence joins TRBV29-1 and TRBJ1-1; TRBD1 is a possible D gene (6 bases). CDR3 size: 13 residues. The ends were cut back, 6 bases at V and 0 bases at J, with 11 bases in the middle. Germline V CDR1 and CDR2: SQVTM, ANQGSEA. The CDR3, as DNA: TGCAGCGTCGGACAGCCCATGAACACTGAAGCTTTCTTT. Translated: CSVGQPMNTEAFF. The variable domain in full, completed from reference TRBV29-1 and TRBJ1-1, reads SAVISQKPSRDICQRGTSLTIQCQVDSQVTMMFWYRQQPGQSLTLIATANQGSEATYESGFVIDKFPISRPNLTFSTLTVSNMSPEDSSIYLCSVGQPMNTEAFFGQGTRLTVV.

This clonotype was observed a single time. J is TRBJ1-2 and V is TRBV15; D is uncertain. The CDR3 totals 14 residues. V lost 1 base and J lost 5, with 11 bases in between. The germline V gene encodes CDR1 LNHNV and CDR2 YYDKDF (reference sequence). In nucleotides, the CDR3 is TGTGCCACCAGCAGAGTTAGGACGGCTTATGGCTACACCTTC. Translating it yields CATSRVRTAYGYTF.

The chain links TRBV2 to TRBJ1-5; TRBD1 matches at 7 bases. CDR1 SNHLY and CDR2 FYNNEI come from the germline V gene. This CDR3 spans 13 amino acids. The CDR3, as DNA: TGTGCTAGAGCAACAGGGGGCAATCAGCCCCAGCATTTT. Protein: CARATGGNQPQHF.

A word on this clonotype: This may arise from a read error, as a much more abundant clone is one base away. The rearrangement links TRBV7-9 to TRBJ1-4; 7 bases align to TRBD1. CDR1 is SEHNR, CDR2 FQNEAQ, per germline (reference sequence). The CDR3 covers 16 residues. The CDR3, as DNA: TGTGTCAGCAGCACTGGGACAGAGGCAACTAATGAAAAACTGTTTTTT. Protein product: CVSSTGTEATNEKLFF. Supplemented by reference TRBV7-9 and TRBJ1-4, the full variable domain reads DTGVSQNPRHKITKRGQNVTFRCDPISEHNRLYWYRQTLGQGPEFLTYFQNEAQLEKSRLLSDRFSAERPKGSFSTLEIQRTEQGDSAMYLCVSSTGTEATNEKLFFGSGTQLSVL.

This clonotype showed up many times. The V gene is TRBV25-1, the J gene TRBJ1-1; the D gene is possibly TRBD1 (5 bases). This CDR3 region has 13 residues. CDR1 and CDR2 from the germline V gene are MGHDK and SYGVNS. The V end lost 6 bases, the J end lost 4 bases, and 12 bases lay between the germline ends. CDR3 protein: CASRSGPGTEAFF. The CDR3 DNA follows: TGTGCCAGCAGGTCAGGGCCGGGCACTGAAGCTTTCTTT.

V usage is TRBV6-4 and J usage is TRBJ1-2; possible D gene TRBD1, 5 bases. CDR1 is MRHNA, CDR2 SNTAGT, per germline. Trimming cost V 4 bases and J 8 bases, with 11 bases left between them. The CDR3 runs 12 residues. The CDR3 nucleotides read TGTGCCAGCAGTGTCAGGGATTGGGGCTACACCTTC. Translating it yields CASSVRDWGYTF.

The chain uses TRBV2 and TRBJ2-7; 8 bases align to TRBD1. This CDR3 spans 16 amino acids. With 5 bases clipped from V and 0 bases from J, the junction kept 9 bases outside the gene matches. CDR1 is SNHLY and CDR2 is FYNNEI in the germline V gene. The CDR3 DNA follows: TGTGCCAGCAGTTACGACACAGGGACAGGCTCCTACGAGCAGTACTTC. Amino acids: CASSYDTGTGSYEQYF.

This chain joins TRBV29-1 and TRBJ2-7, with 13 bases matching TRBD2. CDR1 and CDR2 (germline): SQVTM, ANQGSEA. This CDR3 comprises 16 residues. V lost 6 bases, J lost 1 base, and 9 bases stayed unmatched. The CDR3 DNA reads as TGCAGCGTAGGACTAGCGGGAGCCTTACGTTCCTACGAGCAGTACTTC. It is translated as CSVGLAGALRSYEQYF.

The chain joins TRBV19 to TRBJ2-2; 7 bases align to TRBD1. Germline V gene data show CDR1 as LNHDA and CDR2 as SQIVND (reference sequence). The CDR3 covers 15 residues. The V gene end was trimmed by 2 bases and the J gene end by 0 bases; junction bases not matched to a gene: 0. The DNA of the CDR3 is TGTGCCAGTAGTATACAGGGGGCGAACACCGGGGAGCTGTTTTTT. It yields the protein CASSIQGANTGELFF.

A few counts support this clonotype. Compared with germline, one end of the junction differs, possibly owing to a read error. The genes are TRBV24-1 and TRBJ1-1; 7 nucleotides line up with TRBD1. CDR1 and CDR2 from the germline V gene are KGHDR and SFDVKD. There are 13 residues in the CDR3. CDR3 nucleotides: TGTGCCAGCAGTTTGTACAGGGGCACTGAAGCTTTCTTT. It encodes CASSLYRGTEAFF.

On this clonotype: The junction departs from germline at one end; a sequencing error may be responsible. The V gene is TRBV11-2, the J gene TRBJ2-2, with D possibly being TRBD1 (6 bases). The CDR3 loop spans 16 amino acids. The germline V gene has CDR1 SGHAT and CDR2 FQNNGV. In DNA, the CDR3 is TGTGCCAGCAGCCCTAAACAGGGCACGAACACCGGGGAGCTGCTTTTT. Its translation is CASSPKQGTNTGELLF.

This clonotype has more than one count but fewer than ten. The genes are TRBV7-2 and TRBJ1-2, with D possibly being TRBD1 (5 bases). Trimming removed 2 bases at V and 3 bases at J, with 13 bases between. This CDR3 has 15 amino acids. Germline V lookup: CDR1 SGHTA, CDR2 FQGNSA. The CDR3 DNA reads TGTGCCAGCAGCTTAATAGAGCAGGGCTACTATGGCTACACCTTC. This gives the protein CASSLIEQGYYGYTF. Using reference TRBV7-2 and TRBJ1-2 for the parts outside the CDR3, the full variable domain is GAGVSQSPSNKVTEKGKDVELRCDPISGHTALYWYRQSLGQGLEFLIYFQGNSAPDKSGLPSDRFSAERTGGSVSTLTIQRTQQEDSAVYLCASSLIEQGYYGYTFGSGTRLTVV.

A few counts support this clonotype. V is TRBV11-2 and J is TRBJ2-7; D perhaps matches TRBD2 (7 bases). The CDR3 runs to 14 residues. Germline CDR1 and CDR2: SGHAT and FQNNGV. Trimming shortened V by 5 bases and J by 5 bases, and 16 bases separated the two germline ends. CDR3 DNA: TGTGCCAGCAGCGCCCTTGGGGGGGCCCACGAGCAGTACTTC. Encoded protein: CASSALGGAHEQYF. Complete variable domain (other parts from reference TRBV11-2 and TRBJ2-7): EAGVAQSPRYKIIEKRQSVAFWCNPISGHATLYWYQQILGQGPKLLIQFQNNGVVDDSQLPKDRFSAERLKGVDSTLKIQPAKLEDSAVYLCASSALGGAHEQYFGPGTRLTVT.

The table lists this clonotype with many counts. This CDR3 reads CAISDLVAGIYEQYF. The CDR3 coding sequence is TGTGCCATCAGTGACCTTGTAGCGGGAATCTACGAGCAGTACTTC. V usage is TRBV10-3 and J usage is TRBJ2-7, with 8 bases that match TRBD2. Germline-derived CDR1 and CDR2 are ENHRY and SYGVKD. The CDR3 sequence is 15 residues long. Germline trimming cut 3 bases from V and 3 bases from J; bases unmatched to any gene: 7.

This clonotype has at least ten counts. This chain joins TRBV10-3 and TRBJ1-5, with D perhaps TRBD1 (5 bases). Germline V lookup: CDR1 ENHRY, CDR2 SYGVKD. With 2 bases removed from V and 7 bases from J, the gap between germline ends came to 12 bases. This CDR3 contains 14 residues. CDR3: CAISERQGSQPQHF. DNA for the CDR3: TGTGCCATCAGTGAGAGGCAGGGATCGCAGCCCCAGCATTTT.

V gene TRBV2 combines with J gene TRBJ2-1; the match to TRBD2 covers 8 bases. V gave up 6 bases and J gave up 5 bases; unmatched junction bases: 9. CDR1 SNHLY and CDR2 FYNNEI come from the germline V gene. The length of the CDR3 is 15 residues. The chain's CDR3 is CASRFRAGVDNEQFF. The CDR3 DNA reads TGTGCCAGCAGGTTTAGAGCGGGAGTGGACAATGAGCAGTTCTTC. The whole variable domain, filled in from reference TRBV2 and TRBJ2-1, reads EPEVTQTPSHQVTQMGQEVILRCVPISNHLYFYWYRQILGQKVEFLVSFYNNEISEKSEIFDDQFSVERPDGSNFTLKIRSTKLEDSAMYFCASRFRAGVDNEQFFGPGTRLTVL.

Only one count was recorded for this clonotype. With a much larger clone just one base away, this may be a read error. The rearrangement links TRBV15 to TRBJ1-2; the D gene is possibly TRBD1 (6 bases). Germline CDR1 is LNHNV and CDR2 is YYDKDF (reference sequence). V was shortened by 5 bases and J by 6 bases, with 19 bases between the two germline ends. The CDR3 consists of 15 residues. Here the CDR3 reads CATSGAPGQRNGYTF. In nucleotides, the CDR3 is TGTGCCACCAGCGGAGCCCCGGGACAAAGGAATGGCTACACCTTC.

In this sample, this clonotype turned up many times. J is TRBJ1-6 and V is TRBV12-3 or TRBV12-4; D is ambiguous. V lost 1 base to trimming and J lost 8 bases, with 9 bases between them. This CDR3 comprises 14 residues. CDR3: CASSLVGRHSPLHF. CDR3 sequence (DNA): TGTGCCAGCAGTTTAGTAGGGAGGCATTCACCCCTCCACTTT.

Many counts were recorded for this clonotype. This sequence joins TRBV24-1 and TRBJ1-1; 9 bases align to TRBD1. Trimming at V came to 7 bases and at J to 5 bases, leaving 7 bases not matched to a gene. The CDR3 contains 14 residues. CDR1 is KGHDR, CDR2 SFDVKD, per germline. The CDR3 sequence: CATRSGQGRTEAFF. Written as DNA, the CDR3 is TGTGCCACCAGGAGTGGACAGGGGCGAACTGAAGCTTTCTTT.

The count of this clonotype is one. A read error is likely, as this CDR3 ends without the conserved phenylalanine or tryptophan. The chain joins TRBV24-1 to TRBJ1-1; a possible D gene is TRBD1 (5 bases). V was cut by 0 bases and J by 11 bases, with 12 bases left in between. CDR1 KGHDR and CDR2 SFDVKD come from the germline V gene. The CDR3 is 13 residues long. CDR3 protein: CATSDLTGPRAFS. The CDR3 nucleotides read TGTGCCACCAGTGATTTGACAGGCCCTCGGGCTTTCTCT.

For this clonotype: The junction and the germline gene differ at one end; a read error may be behind it. The chain uses TRBV7-9 and TRBJ2-5; 13 bases align to TRBD2. Germline CDR1 is SEHNR and CDR2 is FQNEAQ (reference sequence). This CDR3 comprises 15 residues. The CDR3 reads CASSRGLAGTEAQYF. DNA for the CDR3: TGTGCCAGCAGCCGGGGACTAGCGGGAACAGAGGCCCAGTACTTC.

This clonotype was observed a handful of times. The chain combines TRBV10-3 with TRBJ2-2; perhaps TRBD2 as D (5 bases). V lost 3 bases, J lost 5 bases, and 7 bases lay in between. Germline loops: CDR1 ENHRY, CDR2 SYGVKD. The CDR3 runs 13 residues. Here the CDR3 DNA reads TGTGCCATCAGTGATGGGAGTACCGGGGAGCTGTTTTTT. This gives the protein CAISDGSTGELFF.

The chain recombines TRBV7-9 with TRBJ2-7; maybe TRBD1 (6 bases). The V and J ends lost 5 bases and 2 bases respectively, with 13 bases between them. CDR3 length: 14 residues. The V gene's germline CDR1 is SEHNR and CDR2 FQNEAQ (reference sequence). CDR3 amino acids: CASSQYSGAYEQYF. CDR3 DNA: TGTGCCAGCAGCCAGTACTCAGGGGCCTACGAGCAGTACTTC.